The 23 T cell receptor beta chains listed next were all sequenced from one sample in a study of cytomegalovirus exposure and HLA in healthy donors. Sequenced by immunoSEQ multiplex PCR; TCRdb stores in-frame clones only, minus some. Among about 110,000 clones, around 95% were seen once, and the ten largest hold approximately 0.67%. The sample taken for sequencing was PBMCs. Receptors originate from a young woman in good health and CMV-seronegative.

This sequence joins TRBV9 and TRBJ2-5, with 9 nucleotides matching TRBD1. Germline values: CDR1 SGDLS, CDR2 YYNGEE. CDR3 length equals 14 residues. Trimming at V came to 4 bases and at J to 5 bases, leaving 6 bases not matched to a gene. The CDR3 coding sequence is TGTGCCAGCAGCCCGGGGACAGGGTTTGAGACCCAGTACTTC. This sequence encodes CASSPGTGFETQYF.

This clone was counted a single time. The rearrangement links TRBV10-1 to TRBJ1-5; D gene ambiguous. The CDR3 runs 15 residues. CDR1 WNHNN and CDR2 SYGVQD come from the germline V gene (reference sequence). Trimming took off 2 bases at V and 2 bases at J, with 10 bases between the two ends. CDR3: CASSEEPYGNQPQHF. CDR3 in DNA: TGCGCCAGCAGTGAGGAGCCTTACGGCAATCAGCCCCAGCATTTT.

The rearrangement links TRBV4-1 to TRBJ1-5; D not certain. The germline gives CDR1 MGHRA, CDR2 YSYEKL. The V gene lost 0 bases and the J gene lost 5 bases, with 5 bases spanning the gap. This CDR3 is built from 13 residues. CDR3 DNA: TGCGCCAGCAGCCAAGAGGGCCATCAGCCCCAGCATTTT. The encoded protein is CASSQEGHQPQHF.

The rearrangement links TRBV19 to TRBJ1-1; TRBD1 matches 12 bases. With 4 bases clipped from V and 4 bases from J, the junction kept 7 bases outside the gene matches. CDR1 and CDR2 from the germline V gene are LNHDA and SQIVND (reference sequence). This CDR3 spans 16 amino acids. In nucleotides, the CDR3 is TGTGCCAGTAGTACCCTCGGGACAGGGGGCGGCACTGAAGCTTTCTTT. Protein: CASSTLGTGGGTEAFF. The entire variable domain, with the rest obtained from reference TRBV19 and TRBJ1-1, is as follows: DGGITQSPKYLFRKEGQNVTLSCEQNLNHDAMYWYRQDPGQGLRLIYYSQIVNDFQKGDIAEGYSVSREKKESFPLTVTSAQKNPTAFYLCASSTLGTGGGTEAFFGQGTRLTVV.

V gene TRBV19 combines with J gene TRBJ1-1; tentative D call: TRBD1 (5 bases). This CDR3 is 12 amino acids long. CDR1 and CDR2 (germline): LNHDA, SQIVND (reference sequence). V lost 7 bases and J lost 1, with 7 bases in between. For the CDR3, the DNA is TGTGCCAGTATTGACAGGAACACTGAAGCTTTCTTT. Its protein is CASIDRNTEAFF.

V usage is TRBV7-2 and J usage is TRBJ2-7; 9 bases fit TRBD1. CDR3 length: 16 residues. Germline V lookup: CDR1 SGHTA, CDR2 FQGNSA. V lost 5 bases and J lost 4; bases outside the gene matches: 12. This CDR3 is CASSEWGQGSSYEQYF. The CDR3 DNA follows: TGTGCCAGCAGCGAGTGGGGACAGGGATCTTCGTACGAGCAGTACTTC.

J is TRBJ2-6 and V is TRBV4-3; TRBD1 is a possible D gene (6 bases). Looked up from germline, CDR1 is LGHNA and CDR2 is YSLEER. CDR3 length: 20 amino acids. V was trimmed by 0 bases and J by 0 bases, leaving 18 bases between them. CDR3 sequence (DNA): TGCGCCAGCAGCCAAGACGAGGACAGAGGGAGCGTCTCTGGGGCCAACGTCCTGACTTTC. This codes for CASSQDEDRGSVSGANVLTF.

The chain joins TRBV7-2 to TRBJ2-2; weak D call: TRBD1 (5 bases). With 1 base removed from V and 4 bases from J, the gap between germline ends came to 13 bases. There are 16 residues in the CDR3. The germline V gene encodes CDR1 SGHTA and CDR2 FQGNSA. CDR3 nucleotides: TGTGCCAGCAGCTTAGTGAGCAGGGTGGTCACCGGGGAGCTGTTTTTT. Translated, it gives CASSLVSRVVTGELFF.

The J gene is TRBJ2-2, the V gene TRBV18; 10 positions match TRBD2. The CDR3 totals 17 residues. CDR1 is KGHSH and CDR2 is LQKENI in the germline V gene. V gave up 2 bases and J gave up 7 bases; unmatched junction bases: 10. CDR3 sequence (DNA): TGTGCCAGCTCACCAGCCCCCAGCGGGGGGGCAAACGGGGAGCTGTTTTTT. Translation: CASSPAPSGGANGELFF.

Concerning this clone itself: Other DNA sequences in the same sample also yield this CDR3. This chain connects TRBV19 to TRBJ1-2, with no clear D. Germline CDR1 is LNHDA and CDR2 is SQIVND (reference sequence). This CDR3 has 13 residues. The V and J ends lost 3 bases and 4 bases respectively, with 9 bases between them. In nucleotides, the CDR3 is TGTGCCAGTAGTATGGCAGGTGGCTATGGCTACACCTTC. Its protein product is CASSMAGGYGYTF. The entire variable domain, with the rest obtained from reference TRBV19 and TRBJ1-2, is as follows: DGGITQSPKYLFRKEGQNVTLSCEQNLNHDAMYWYRQDPGQGLRLIYYSQIVNDFQKGDIAEGYSVSREKKESFPLTVTSAQKNPTAFYLCASSMAGGYGYTFGSGTRLTVV.

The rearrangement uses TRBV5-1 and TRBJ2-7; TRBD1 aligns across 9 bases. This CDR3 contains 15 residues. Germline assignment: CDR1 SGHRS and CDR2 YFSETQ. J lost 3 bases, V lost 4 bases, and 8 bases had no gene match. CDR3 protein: CASSPLTGGIYEQYF. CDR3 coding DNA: TGCGCCAGCAGCCCACTGACAGGGGGAATCTACGAGCAGTACTTC.

The CDR3 region is CASNTDRGLYGYTF. The CDR3 DNA follows: TGTGCCAGCAATACGGACAGGGGACTCTATGGCTACACCTTC. The V call is TRBV28, the J call TRBJ1-2; TRBD1 matches 9 bases. Germline loops: CDR1 MDHEN, CDR2 SYDVKM. The CDR3 contains 14 residues. The V gene end was trimmed by 7 bases and the J gene end by 4 bases; junction bases not matched to a gene: 7.

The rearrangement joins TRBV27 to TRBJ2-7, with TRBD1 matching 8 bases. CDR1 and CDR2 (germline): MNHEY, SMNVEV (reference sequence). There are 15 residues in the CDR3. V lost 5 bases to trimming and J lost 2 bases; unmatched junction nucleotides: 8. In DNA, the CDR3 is TGTGCCAGCAGTCTAACCGGGACAGGTCCCTACGAGCAGTACTTC. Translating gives CASSLTGTGPYEQYF.

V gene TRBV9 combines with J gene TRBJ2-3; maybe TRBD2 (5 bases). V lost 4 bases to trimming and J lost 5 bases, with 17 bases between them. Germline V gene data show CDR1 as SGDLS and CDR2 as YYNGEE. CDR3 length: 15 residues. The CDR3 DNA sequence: TGTGCCAGCAGCTTACTCGGGAAACTAAGAGATACGCAGTATTTT. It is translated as CASSLLGKLRDTQYF.

This CDR3 reads CASSLGLAGGLRETQYF. The CDR3 nucleotides are TGCGCCAGCAGCCTGGGACTAGCGGGGGGGCTAAGGGAGACCCAGTACTTC. The rearrangement joins TRBV5-1 to TRBJ2-5; 16 bases match TRBD2. Per the germline V gene, CDR1 is SGHRS and CDR2 is YFSETQ. The CDR3 consists of 17 residues. The J segment lost 5 bases and the V segment lost 4 bases, leaving 8 bases of the junction unmatched.

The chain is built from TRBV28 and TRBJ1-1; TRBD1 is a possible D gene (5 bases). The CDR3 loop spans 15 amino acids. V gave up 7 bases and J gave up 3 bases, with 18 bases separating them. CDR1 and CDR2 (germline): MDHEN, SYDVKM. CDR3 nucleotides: TGTGCCAGCACTAATTGGGGGGAGCCGGACACTGAAGCTTTCTTT. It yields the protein CASTNWGEPDTEAFF. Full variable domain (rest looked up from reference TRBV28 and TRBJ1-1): DVKVTQSSRYLVKRTGEKVFLECVQDMDHENMFWYRQDPGLGLRLIYFSYDVKMKEKGDIPEGYSVSREKKERFSLILESASTNQTSMYLCASTNWGEPDTEAFFGQGTRLTVV.

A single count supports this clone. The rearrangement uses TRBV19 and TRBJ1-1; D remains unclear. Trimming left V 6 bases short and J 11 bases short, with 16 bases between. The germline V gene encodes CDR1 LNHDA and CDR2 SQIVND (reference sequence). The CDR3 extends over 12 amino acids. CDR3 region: CASSGRLGRAFF. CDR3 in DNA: TGTGCCAGTAGCGGTAGGCTAGGAAGGGCTTTCTTT.

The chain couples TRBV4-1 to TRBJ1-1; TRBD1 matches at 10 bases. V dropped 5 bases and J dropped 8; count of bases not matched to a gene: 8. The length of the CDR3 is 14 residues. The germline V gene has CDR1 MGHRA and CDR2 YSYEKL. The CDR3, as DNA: TGCGCCAGCAGCTCCGGGACAGGGGTCCGCGAAGCTTTCTTT. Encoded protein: CASSSGTGVREAFF.

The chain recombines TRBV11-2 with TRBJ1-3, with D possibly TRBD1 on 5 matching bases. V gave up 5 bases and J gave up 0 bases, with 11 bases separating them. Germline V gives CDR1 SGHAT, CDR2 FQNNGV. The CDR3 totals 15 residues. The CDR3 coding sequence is TGTGCCAGCAGCCCACGGGGGGACTCTGGAAACACCATATATTTT. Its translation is CASSPRGDSGNTIYF.

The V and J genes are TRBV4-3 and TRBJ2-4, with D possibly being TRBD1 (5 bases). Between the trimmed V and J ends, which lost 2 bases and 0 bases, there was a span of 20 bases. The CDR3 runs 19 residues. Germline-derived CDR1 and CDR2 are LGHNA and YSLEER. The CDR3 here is CASSQTRDSSLGAKNIQYF. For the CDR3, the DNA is TGCGCCAGCAGCCAAACACGAGACAGTTCCCTTGGAGCCAAAAACATTCAGTACTTC.

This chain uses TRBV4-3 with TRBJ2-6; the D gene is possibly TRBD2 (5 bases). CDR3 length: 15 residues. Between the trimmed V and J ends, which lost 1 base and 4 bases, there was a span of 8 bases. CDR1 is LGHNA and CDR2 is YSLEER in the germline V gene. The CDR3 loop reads CASSQAGSGANVLTF. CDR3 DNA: TGCGCCAGCAGCCAAGCGGGGTCCGGGGCCAACGTCCTGACTTTC.

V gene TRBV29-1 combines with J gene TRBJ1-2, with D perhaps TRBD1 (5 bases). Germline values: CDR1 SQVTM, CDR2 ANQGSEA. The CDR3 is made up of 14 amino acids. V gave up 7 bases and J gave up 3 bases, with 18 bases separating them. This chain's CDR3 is CSARDAGTYYGYTF. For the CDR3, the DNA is TGCAGCGCCAGGGACGCGGGGACGTACTATGGCTACACCTTC.

CDR3 in amino acids: CASSFGRGTEAFF. CDR3 bases: TGTGCCAGCAGTTTCGGCAGGGGAACTGAAGCTTTCTTT. The genes are TRBV28 and TRBJ1-1; D is possibly TRBD1 (6 bases). The germline gives CDR1 MDHEN, CDR2 SYDVKM. V was trimmed by 3 bases and J by 5 bases, leaving 10 bases between them. This CDR3 spans 13 amino acids.